Described below is a single TCR beta chain sequence and its context. The antigen is not known. CDR3 length: 14 residues. The V gene end was trimmed by 7 bases and the J gene end by 4 bases; junction bases not matched to a gene: 4. This sample is drawn from a study of identical twins. Points from the study as a whole: Weaker excess twin sharing was seen among beta out-of-frame sequences.

Using its own MiXCR run on the 5' RACE reads, TCRdb lists one record per CDR3 protein. Of 540,000 or so distinct CDR3 sequences in the sample, about 22% were seen once. The same sample was also studied in work on yellow fever vaccine responses in identical twins.

The sequence was obtained from a woman aged 18-29 years in good health. The V and J genes are TRBV12-3 or TRBV12-4 and TRBJ1-5; 10 nucleotides agree with TRBD1. The sample taken for sequencing was CD4+ T cells sorted from blood. The CDR3 protein is CASTLGQGNQPQHF. In DNA, the CDR3 is TGTGCCAGCACTCTGGGACAGGGGAATCAGCCCCAGCATTTT.